The 21 T cell receptor beta chains presented below share a single source sample, sequenced in a study of blood T cell repertoires in COVID-19. Clones were sequenced by immunoSEQ multiplex PCR, and TCRdb holds only the in-frame ones, with some missing. This sample yields roughly 250,000 clones, of which 79% are seen a single time; roughly 4% belongs to the top ten. Specimen: peripheral blood. The receptors derive from a woman aged 40 to 49 with active or convalescent COVID-19.

The chain has TRBV12-5 and TRBJ1-2; 7 bases are shared with TRBD1. This CDR3 contains 14 residues. After removal of 1 base from V and 6 bases from J, the junction contained 5 bases not matched to a gene. Germline loops: CDR1 LGHNT, CDR2 FRNRAP. CDR3 coding DNA: TGTGCTAGTGGTTTGGATCGACAGGGCGATGGCTACACCTTC. This codes for CASGLDRQGDGYTF.

The chain recombines TRBV7-2 with TRBJ2-5; D possibly corresponds to TRBD1 (5 bases). Germline V gene sequence: CDR1 SGHTA, CDR2 FQGNSA. CDR3 length equals 14 residues. The V gene lost 5 bases and the J gene lost 5 bases, with 15 bases spanning the gap. CDR3 sequence: CASSRLGARETQYF. The CDR3 region has the DNA TGTGCCAGCAGCCGGTTAGGGGCGCGGGAGACCCAGTACTTC. Variable domain in full (rest from reference TRBV7-2 and TRBJ2-5): GAGVSQSPSNKVTEKGKDVELRCDPISGHTALYWYRQSLGQGLEFLIYFQGNSAPDKSGLPSDRFSAERTGGSVSTLTIQRTQQEDSAVYLCASSRLGARETQYFGPGTRLLVL.

The V and J genes are TRBV5-4 and TRBJ2-3, with 14 bases lining up with TRBD2. V lost 3 bases to trimming and J lost 3 bases; unmatched junction nucleotides: 12. CDR3 length equals 19 residues. Germline V gene sequence: CDR1 SGHNT, CDR2 YYREEE (reference sequence). The CDR3 bases are TGTGCCAGCAGCTCCGGACTAGCGGGGGGTAAGGGGAGTACAGATACGCAGTATTTT. Its protein product is CASSSGLAGGKGSTDTQYF.

The V call is TRBV19, the J call TRBJ1-1; TRBD1 agrees at 7 bases. Germline assignment: CDR1 LNHDA and CDR2 SQIVND (reference sequence). The CDR3 totals 13 residues. V lost 4 bases to trimming and J lost 8 bases; unmatched junction nucleotides: 7. The CDR3 DNA follows: TGTGCCAGTAGTACTACAGGGGCGTGGGAAGCTTTCTTT. Amino acid sequence: CASSTTGAWEAFF.

The sample holds one count of this clone. The rearrangement joins TRBV5-5 to TRBJ2-7, with TRBD2 matching over 7 bases. J was trimmed by 6 bases and V by 7 bases; bases with no gene match: 7. The germline gives CDR1 SGHKS, CDR2 YYEKEE (reference sequence). CDR3 length equals 12 residues. CDR3 DNA sequence: TGTGCCAGCGGAAGATCGGGGGGCGAGCAGTACTTC. Its protein product is CASGRSGGEQYF.

The chain has TRBV15 and TRBJ1-1; D gene ambiguous. The length of the CDR3 is 14 residues. Germline CDR1 is LNHNV and CDR2 is YYDKDF (reference sequence). Trimming cost V 8 bases and J 2 bases, with 15 bases left between them. CDR3: CATQKAEANTEAFF. In DNA form, the CDR3 reads TGTGCCACCCAAAAGGCAGAGGCAAACACTGAAGCTTTCTTT.

The chain combines TRBV4-1 with TRBJ2-1; D is perhaps TRBD2 (5 bases). Germline assignment: CDR1 MGHRA and CDR2 YSYEKL. This CDR3 has 17 residues. The CDR3 bases are TGCCCCACCAGCCAACTCTCGACGGGCAGCGGCTACAATGAGCAGTTCTTC. Protein: CPTSQLSTGSGYNEQFF.

The J gene is TRBJ1-6, the V gene TRBV2, with 9 positions matching TRBD1. The CDR3 runs to 15 residues. Germline loops: CDR1 SNHLY, CDR2 FYNNEI. V lost 6 bases and J lost 7; bases outside the gene matches: 7. CDR3 residues: CASRRTGAMNSPLHF. The CDR3, as DNA: TGTGCCAGCAGGCGGACAGGGGCTATGAATTCACCCCTCCACTTT.

The gene calls are TRBV6-6 and TRBJ1-6; tentatively, D is TRBD1 (6 bases). The CDR3 totals 15 residues. V dropped 4 bases and J dropped 5 bases, with 12 bases sitting between them. CDR1 and CDR2 from the germline V gene are MNHNY and SVGAGI (reference sequence). Here the CDR3 reads CASSSRGSDNSPLHF. In DNA, the CDR3 is TGTGCCAGCAGTTCGAGGGGGAGTGATAATTCACCCCTCCACTTT.

This rearrangement joins TRBV30 to TRBJ2-5; D call uncertain. This CDR3 has 13 residues. The ends were cut back, 2 bases at V and 2 bases at J, with 9 bases in the middle. Germline lookup yields CDR1 GTSNPN and CDR2 SVGIG (reference sequence). The CDR3 is CAWSSTIQETQYF. CDR3 in DNA: TGTGCCTGGAGTTCAACAATACAAGAGACCCAGTACTTC.

On this clone itself: Additional DNA sequences in this sample encode the identical CDR3. The chain has TRBV18 and TRBJ2-3; 7 bases agree with TRBD1. Per germline, CDR1 KGHSH and CDR2 LQKENI. This CDR3 comprises 16 residues. J gave up 1 base and V 0 bases, and 4 bases lay outside the gene matches. In DNA form, the CDR3 reads TGTGCCAGCTCACCACCAGGGGGCGGTGGCACAGATACGCAGTATTTT. It codes for CASSPPGGGGTDTQYF.

The gene calls are TRBV11-3 and TRBJ1-6; perhaps TRBD1 as D (6 bases). This CDR3 comprises 13 residues. CDR1 SGHNT and CDR2 YENEEA come from the germline V gene. V was shortened by 8 bases and J by 9 bases, with 14 bases between the two germline ends. The CDR3 region has the DNA TGTGCCAGCGCGGACAGCGGATTTTCACCCCTCCACTTT. Translated: CASADSGFSPLHF.

The chain employs TRBV5-5 and TRBJ2-3; 8 nucleotides match TRBD2. This CDR3 comprises 20 residues. Germline V gene data show CDR1 as SGHKS and CDR2 as YYEKEE (reference sequence). V trimming: 0 bases; J trimming: 3 bases; junction bases outside the gene matches: 18. CDR3 residues: CASSLGKLITGGPLTDTQYF. CDR3 coding DNA: TGTGCCAGCAGCTTGGGGAAGTTAATAACGGGGGGGCCTCTAACAGATACGCAGTATTTT.

This chain links TRBV20-1 with TRBJ2-7, with D possibly TRBD2 on 6 matching bases. The V end lost 3 bases, the J end lost 2 bases, and 17 bases lay between the germline ends. The CDR3 loop spans 15 amino acids. Germline V CDR1 and CDR2: DFQATT, SNEGSKA (reference sequence). CDR3 DNA sequence: TGCAGTGCTAGTCCGAGACTAGGAAGTCCCTACGAGCAGTACGTC. Translated, it gives CSASPRLGSPYEQYV.

This clone occurred once. This sequence joins TRBV2 and TRBJ2-1; possible D gene TRBD2, 6 bases. CDR3 size: 15 residues. Germline V gene sequence: CDR1 SNHLY, CDR2 FYNNEI. V shed 5 bases and J shed 3 bases, with 14 bases lying between them. The DNA for the CDR3 is TGTGCCAGCAGTTCCCAGGGACTCCTCTACAATGAGCAGTTCTTC. Translation gives CASSSQGLLYNEQFF.

The CDR3 is CAVLGGGYTF. In DNA form, the CDR3 reads TGTGCGGTATTAGGAGGTGGCTACACCTTC. V gene TRBV6-6 combines with J gene TRBJ1-2, with D unresolved. The CDR3 loop spans 10 amino acids. Germline V gene data show CDR1 as MNHNY and CDR2 as SVGAGI (reference sequence).

This clone was counted between two and nine times. The chain carries TRBV7-2 and TRBJ2-5, with 9 bases lining up with TRBD2. CDR3 length: 16 amino acids. With 5 bases clipped from V and 6 bases from J, the junction kept 13 bases outside the gene matches. CDR1 SGHTA and CDR2 FQGNSA come from the germline V gene. The CDR3 here is CASSQMGGGAVKTQYF. CDR3 DNA sequence: TGTGCCAGCAGCCAGATGGGCGGGGGGGCGGTTAAGACCCAGTACTTC.

The V call is TRBV5-1, the J call TRBJ1-6; TRBD1 matches at 7 bases. Germline CDR1 SGHRS, CDR2 YFSETQ. CDR3 size: 14 residues. V lost 1 base to trimming and J lost 10 bases; unmatched junction nucleotides: 5. The CDR3 nucleotides are TGCGCCAGCAGCTTGACAGGGGTTCGCTCACCCCTCCACTTT. This codes for CASSLTGVRSPLHF.

V gene TRBV7-2 combines with J gene TRBJ1-1; D is uncertain. There are 13 residues in the CDR3. The germline V gene encodes CDR1 SGHTA and CDR2 FQGNSA. V was clipped by 5 bases and J by 6 bases, with 13 bases between them. The CDR3 bases are TGTGCCAGCAGCCCAGGAGGTTTCTCTGAAGCTTTCTTT. Its translation is CASSPGGFSEAFF. Full variable domain (rest looked up from reference TRBV7-2 and TRBJ1-1): GAGVSQSPSNKVTEKGKDVELRCDPISGHTALYWYRQSLGQGLEFLIYFQGNSAPDKSGLPSDRFSAERTGGSVSTLTIQRTQQEDSAVYLCASSPGGFSEAFFGQGTRLTVV.

CDR3 amino acids: CASSYAGHEQFF. As DNA, the CDR3 is TGTGCCAGCAGTTATGCGGGACATGAGCAGTTCTTC. This sequence joins TRBV6-6 and TRBJ2-1, with D tentatively TRBD2 (6 bases). Germline loops: CDR1 MNHNY, CDR2 SVGAGI (reference sequence). V lost 3 bases and J 8 bases, leaving 8 bases between the germline ends. The CDR3 is 12 residues long.

V is TRBV9 and J is TRBJ2-3; D gene unclear. Germline lookup yields CDR1 SGDLS and CDR2 YYNGEE. The CDR3 totals 16 residues. Deletions cut 0 bases from V and 1 base from J, with 12 bases between. CDR3: CASSVEGSSGTDTQYF. CDR3 DNA sequence: TGTGCCAGCAGCGTAGAAGGTAGCTCAGGCACAGATACGCAGTATTTT.